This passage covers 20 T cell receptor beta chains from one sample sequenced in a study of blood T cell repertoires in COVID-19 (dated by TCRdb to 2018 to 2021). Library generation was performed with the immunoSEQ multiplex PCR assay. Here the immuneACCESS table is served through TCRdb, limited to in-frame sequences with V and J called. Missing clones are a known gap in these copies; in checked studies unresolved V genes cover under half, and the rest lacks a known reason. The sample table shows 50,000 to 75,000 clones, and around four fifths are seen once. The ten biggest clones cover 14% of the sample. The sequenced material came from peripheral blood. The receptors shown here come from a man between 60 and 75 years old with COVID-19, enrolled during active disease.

The CDR3 coding sequence is TGTGCCAGCAGTAAAACTAGCGGGAGGGCCAGGGATCATAGCTCCTACGAGCAGTACTTC. This sequence encodes CASSKTSGRARDHSSYEQYF. This rearrangement joins TRBV7-7 to TRBJ2-7, with 13 bases lining up with TRBD2. The germline CDR1 and CDR2 sequences are SSHAT and FNYEAQ (reference sequence). The ends lost 6 bases at V and 0 bases at J; junction bases unmatched: 17. This CDR3 has 20 amino acids.

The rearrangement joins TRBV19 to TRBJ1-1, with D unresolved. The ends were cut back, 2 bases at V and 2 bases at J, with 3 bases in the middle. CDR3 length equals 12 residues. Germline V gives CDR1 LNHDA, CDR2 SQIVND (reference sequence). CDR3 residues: CASSITNTEAFF. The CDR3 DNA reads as TGTGCCAGTAGTATAACTAACACTGAAGCTTTCTTT.

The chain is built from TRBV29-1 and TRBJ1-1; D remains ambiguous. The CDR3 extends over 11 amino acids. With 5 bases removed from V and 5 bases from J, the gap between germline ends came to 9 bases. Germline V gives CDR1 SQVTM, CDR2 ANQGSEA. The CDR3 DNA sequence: TGCAGCGTTCGGCGGGGTACTGAAGCTTTCTTT. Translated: CSVRRGTEAFF.

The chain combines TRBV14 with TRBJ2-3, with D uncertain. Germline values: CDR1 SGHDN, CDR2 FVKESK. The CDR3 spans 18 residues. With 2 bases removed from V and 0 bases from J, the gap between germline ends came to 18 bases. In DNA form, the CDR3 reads TGTGCCAGCAGCCAACCTATTCGACATCAGTCTAGCACAGATACGCAGTATTTT. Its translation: CASSQPIRHQSSTDTQYF. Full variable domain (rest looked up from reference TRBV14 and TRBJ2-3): EAGVTQFPSHSVIEKGQTVTLRCDPISGHDNLYWYRRVMGKEIKFLLHFVKESKQDESGMPNNRFLAERTGGTYSTLKVQPAELEDSGVYFCASSQPIRHQSSTDTQYFGPGTRLTVL.

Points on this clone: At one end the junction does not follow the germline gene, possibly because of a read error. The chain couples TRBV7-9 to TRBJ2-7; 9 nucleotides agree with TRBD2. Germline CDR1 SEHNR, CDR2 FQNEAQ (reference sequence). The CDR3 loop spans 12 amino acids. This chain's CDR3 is CASSLGGGRVTF. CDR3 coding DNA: TGTGCCAGCAGCTTAGGCGGCGGGAGGGTTACTTTC. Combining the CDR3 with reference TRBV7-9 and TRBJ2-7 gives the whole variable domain DTGVSQNPRHKITKRGQNVTFRCDPISEHNRLYWYRQTLGQGPEFLTYFQNEAQLEKSRLLSDRFSAERPKGSFSTLEIQRTEQGDSAMYLCASSLGGGRVTFGPGTRLTVT.

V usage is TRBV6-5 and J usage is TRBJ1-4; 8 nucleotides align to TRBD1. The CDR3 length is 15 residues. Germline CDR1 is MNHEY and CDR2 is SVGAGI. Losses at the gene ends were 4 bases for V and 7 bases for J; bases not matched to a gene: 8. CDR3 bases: TGTGCCAGCAGTTTACGAACAGGGGGAGCTGAAAAACTGTTTTTT. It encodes CASSLRTGGAEKLFF.

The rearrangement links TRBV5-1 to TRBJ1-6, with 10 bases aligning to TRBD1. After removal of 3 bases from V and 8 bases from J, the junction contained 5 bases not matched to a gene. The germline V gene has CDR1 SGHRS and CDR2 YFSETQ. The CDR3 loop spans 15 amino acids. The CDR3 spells CASSSRQGADSPLHF. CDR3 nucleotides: TGCGCCAGCAGCTCGCGACAGGGGGCGGATTCACCCCTCCACTTT.

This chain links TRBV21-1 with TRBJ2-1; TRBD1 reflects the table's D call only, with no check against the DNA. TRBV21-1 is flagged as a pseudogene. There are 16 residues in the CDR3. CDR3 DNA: TGTGCCAGCAGCAACTCAGGGGGGACCTTCGAGAATGAGCAGTTCTTC. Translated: CASSNSGGTFENEQFF.

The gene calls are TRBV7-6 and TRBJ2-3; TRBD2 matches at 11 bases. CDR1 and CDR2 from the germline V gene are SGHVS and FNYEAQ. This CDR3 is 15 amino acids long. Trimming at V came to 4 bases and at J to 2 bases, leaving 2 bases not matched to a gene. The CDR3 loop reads CASSYSGGVTDTQYF. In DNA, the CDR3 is TGTGCCAGCAGCTATAGCGGGGGGGTCACAGATACGCAGTATTTT.

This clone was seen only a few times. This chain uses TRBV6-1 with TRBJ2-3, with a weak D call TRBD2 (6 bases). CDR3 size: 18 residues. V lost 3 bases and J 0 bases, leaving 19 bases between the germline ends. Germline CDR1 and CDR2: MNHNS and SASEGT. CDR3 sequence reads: CASSEYGRDWTSTDTQYF. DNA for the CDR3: TGTGCCAGCAGTGAGTATGGTCGGGACTGGACTAGCACAGATACGCAGTATTTT.

The CDR3 DNA reads TGTGCCTGGAGTGTATTAACTGGAAACACCATATATTTT. Amino acids: CAWSVLTGNTIYF. The rearrangement joins TRBV30 to TRBJ1-3; no clear D gene. Trimming took 0 bases from V and 2 from J, leaving 5 bases between them. In germline, CDR1 is GTSNPN, CDR2 SVGIG (reference sequence). This CDR3 comprises 13 residues.

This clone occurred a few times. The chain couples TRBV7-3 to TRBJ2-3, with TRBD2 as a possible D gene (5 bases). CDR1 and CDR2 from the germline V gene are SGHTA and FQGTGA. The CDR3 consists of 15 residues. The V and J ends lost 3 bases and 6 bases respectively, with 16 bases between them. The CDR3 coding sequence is TGTGCCAGCAGCTTTTTAGGTGTTCCGGGGGATACGCAGTATTTT. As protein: CASSFLGVPGDTQYF.

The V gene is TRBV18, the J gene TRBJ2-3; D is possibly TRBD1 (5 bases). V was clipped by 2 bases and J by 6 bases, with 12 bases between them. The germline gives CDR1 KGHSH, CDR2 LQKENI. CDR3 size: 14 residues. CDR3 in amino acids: CASSPAGYADTQYF. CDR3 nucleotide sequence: TGTGCCAGCTCACCAGCAGGGTATGCGGATACGCAGTATTTT.

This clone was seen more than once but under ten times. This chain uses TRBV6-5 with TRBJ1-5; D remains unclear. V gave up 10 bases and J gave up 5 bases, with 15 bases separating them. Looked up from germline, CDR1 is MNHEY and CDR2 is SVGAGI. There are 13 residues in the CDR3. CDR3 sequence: CATGGRPYQPQHF. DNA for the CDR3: TGTGCCACTGGAGGGAGGCCCTATCAGCCCCAGCATTTT.

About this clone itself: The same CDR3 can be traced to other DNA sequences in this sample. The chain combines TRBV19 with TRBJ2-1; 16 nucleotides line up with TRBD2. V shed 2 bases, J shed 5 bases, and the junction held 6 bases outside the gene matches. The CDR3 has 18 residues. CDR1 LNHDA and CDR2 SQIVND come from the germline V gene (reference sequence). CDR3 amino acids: CASSIPGLAGGSDNEQFF. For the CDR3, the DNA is TGTGCCAGTAGTATACCGGGACTAGCGGGAGGGTCTGACAATGAGCAGTTCTTC.

Written as DNA, the CDR3 is TGTGCCAGTAGTACCGGGAGCCAAGAGACCCAGTACTTC. Protein product: CASSTGSQETQYF. The chain joins TRBV19 to TRBJ2-5, with D possibly matching TRBD2 (6 bases). CDR3 length equals 13 residues. Germline V lookup: CDR1 LNHDA, CDR2 SQIVND (reference sequence). V lost 4 bases and J 1 base, leaving 7 bases between the germline ends.

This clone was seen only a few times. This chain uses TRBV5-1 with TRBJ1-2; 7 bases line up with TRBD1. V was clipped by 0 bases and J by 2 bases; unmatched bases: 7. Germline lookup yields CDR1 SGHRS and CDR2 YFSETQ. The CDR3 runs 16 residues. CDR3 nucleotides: TGCGCCAGCAGCTTGGCTTCGACAGGGCTAAACTATGGCTACACCTTC. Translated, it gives CASSLASTGLNYGYTF. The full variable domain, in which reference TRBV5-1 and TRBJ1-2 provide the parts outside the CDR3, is KAGVTQTPRYLIKTRGQQVTLSCSPISGHRSVSWYQQTPGQGLQFLFEYFSETQRNKGNFPGRFSGRQFSNSRSEMNVSTLELGDSALYLCASSLASTGLNYGYTFGSGTRLTVV.

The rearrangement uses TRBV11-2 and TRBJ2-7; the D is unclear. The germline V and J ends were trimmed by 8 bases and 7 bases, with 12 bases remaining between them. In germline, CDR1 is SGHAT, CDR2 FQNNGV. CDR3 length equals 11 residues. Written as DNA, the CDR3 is TGTGCCAGCGGCCCCCCTTTGGAGCAGTACTTC. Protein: CASGPPLEQYF.

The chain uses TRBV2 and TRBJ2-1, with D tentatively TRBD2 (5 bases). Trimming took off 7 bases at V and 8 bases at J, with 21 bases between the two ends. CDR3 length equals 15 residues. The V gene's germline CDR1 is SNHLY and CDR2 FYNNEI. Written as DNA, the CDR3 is TGTGCCAGCACCCGAGGGCCTCAGGTTGGGGATGAGCAGTTCTTC. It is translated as CASTRGPQVGDEQFF.

CDR3 sequence reads: CASSLNYGYTF. CDR3 DNA sequence: TGTGCCAGCAGTCTCAACTATGGCTACACCTTC. The chain is built from TRBV5-4 and TRBJ1-2; D not resolved. CDR3 length: 11 amino acids. Germline V gives CDR1 SGHNT, CDR2 YYREEE (reference sequence). Trimming stripped 5 bases from V and 2 bases from J, with 4 bases between. Together with reference TRBV5-4 and TRBJ1-2, the CDR3 gives the full variable domain: ETGVTQSPTHLIKTRGQQVTLRCSSQSGHNTVSWYQQALGQGPQFIFQYYREEENGRGNFPPRFSGLQFPNYSSELNVNALELDDSALYLCASSLNYGYTFGSGTRLTVV.